The 25 T cell receptor beta chains presented below share a single source sample, sequenced in a study of CD8 T cells in Susac syndrome (dated by TCRdb to between 2019 and 2020). The method behind the library was the immunoSEQ multiplex PCR assay. RNA was extracted using the RNeasy kit, and about 0.5 to 1 ug of the RNA was reverse transcribed with random hexamers. TCRdb applied fastp at Q25 and MiXCR to the public reads, then kept only in-frame beta chains. Each record represents a unique CDR3 protein, reported with the most common genes and DNA among its rows. The sample includes fewer than 200,000 distinct CDR3 sequences, with more than 85% observed a single time. Around 0.079% of the sample comes from the top ten. The sequenced material came from CD4+ T cells from PBMCs. These receptors originate from a human donor with Susac syndrome.

The chain has TRBV3-1 and TRBJ1-3; D perhaps matches TRBD1 (6 bases). V lost 4 bases and J 4 bases, leaving 8 bases between the germline ends. The CDR3 extends over 13 amino acids. Per germline, CDR1 LGHDT and CDR2 YNNKEL (reference sequence). For the CDR3, the DNA is TGTGCCAGCAGCCCTGGGACAGGAAACACCATATATTTT. This sequence encodes CASSPGTGNTIYF.

This sequence joins TRBV5-4 and TRBJ1-1, with 8 bases lining up with TRBD1. V lost 5 bases and J lost 0; bases outside the gene matches: 6. This CDR3 comprises 15 residues. The germline V gene encodes CDR1 SGHNT and CDR2 YYREEE (reference sequence). The CDR3 is CASSRDRIMNTEAFF. DNA of the CDR3: TGTGCCAGCAGTCGGGACAGGATCATGAACACTGAAGCTTTCTTT.

The chain joins TRBV20-1 to TRBJ2-7, with D perhaps TRBD2 (6 bases). V lost 5 bases to trimming and J lost 7 bases, with 21 bases between them. CDR3 length: 14 amino acids. The V gene's germline CDR1 is DFQATT and CDR2 SNEGSKA (reference sequence). In DNA form, the CDR3 reads TGCAGTGCTGAGCCGGGACTCCACCTGAGGGAGCAGTACTTC. Amino acid sequence: CSAEPGLHLREQYF.

The V gene is TRBV15, the J gene TRBJ2-5; tentative D call: TRBD2 (6 bases). Germline values: CDR1 LNHNV, CDR2 YYDKDF (reference sequence). The CDR3 loop spans 14 amino acids. The germline V and J ends were trimmed by 0 bases and 5 bases, with 10 bases remaining between them. CDR3 sequence: CATSRDNGGETQYF. CDR3 nucleotides: TGTGCCACCAGCAGAGATAATGGGGGGGAGACCCAGTACTTC.

This chain's CDR3 is CASSFVASAGANVLTF. The DNA of the CDR3 is TGTGCCAGCAGTTTTGTAGCCAGTGCTGGGGCCAACGTCCTGACTTTC. This rearrangement joins TRBV28 to TRBJ2-6; D not certain. Germline CDR1 reads MDHEN; CDR2 reads SYDVKM. The ends were cut back, 3 bases at V and 2 bases at J, with 11 bases in the middle. CDR3 length equals 16 residues. Looking up the rest from reference TRBV28 and TRBJ2-6 gives the full variable domain: DVKVTQSSRYLVKRTGEKVFLECVQDMDHENMFWYRQDPGLGLRLIYFSYDVKMKEKGDIPEGYSVSREKKERFSLILESASTNQTSMYLCASSFVASAGANVLTFGAGSRLTVL.

This chain connects TRBV20-1 to TRBJ1-5; D is undetermined. Per germline, CDR1 DFQATT and CDR2 SNEGSKA (reference sequence). The length of the CDR3 is 14 residues. CDR3 sequence reads: CSISVPNSNQPQHF. The CDR3 DNA is TGCAGCATCTCCGTCCCCAATAGCAATCAGCCCCAGCATTTT.

CDR3 region: CSASRDSDNYGYTF. As DNA, the CDR3 is TGCAGTGCATCCAGGGACAGTGATAACTATGGCTACACCTTC. V and J are TRBV20-1 and TRBJ1-2, with 7 bases identical to TRBD1. This CDR3 contains 14 residues. With 6 bases clipped from V and 1 base from J, the junction kept 8 bases outside the gene matches. The germline CDR1 and CDR2 sequences are DFQATT and SNEGSKA (reference sequence).

The J gene is TRBJ2-4, the V gene TRBV4-1; perhaps TRBD2 as D (6 bases). Germline V CDR1 and CDR2: MGHRA, YSYEKL. The V and J ends lost 2 bases and 8 bases respectively, with 16 bases between them. The CDR3 sequence is 15 residues long. CDR3 region: CASSQSTVEGHIQYF. The CDR3 DNA sequence: TGCGCCAGCAGCCAATCCACAGTGGAGGGGCACATTCAGTACTTC.

The count of this clonotype is one. This chain links TRBV6-1 with TRBJ1-5; D may be TRBD1 (5 bases). The V end lost 3 bases, the J end lost 9 bases, and 12 bases lay between the germline ends. CDR1 is MNHNS and CDR2 is SASEGT in the germline V gene. The CDR3 runs to 13 residues. The CDR3 is CASSEGGWGPQHF. As DNA, the CDR3 is TGTGCCAGCAGTGAGGGGGGTTGGGGGCCCCAGCATTTT.

CDR3: CASSSLGAVPEQYF. The CDR3 nucleotides read TGCGCCAGCAGCTCCTTGGGGGCGGTACCCGAGCAGTACTTC. The V call is TRBV5-1, the J call TRBJ2-7, with a tentative D call TRBD1 (6 bases). Per germline, CDR1 SGHRS and CDR2 YFSETQ. V gave up 3 bases and J gave up 6 bases, with 16 bases separating them. The CDR3 contains 14 residues.

This chain joins TRBV7-9 and TRBJ2-3; no reliable D call. Germline V gene data show CDR1 as SEHNR and CDR2 as FQNEAQ (reference sequence). The CDR3 consists of 13 residues. V was trimmed by 3 bases and J by 2 bases, leaving 6 bases between them. The CDR3 sequence: CASSFKDTDTQYF. CDR3 sequence (DNA): TGTGCCAGCAGCTTTAAGGACACAGATACGCAGTATTTT.

The gene calls are TRBV24-1 and TRBJ1-4; possible D gene TRBD1, 6 bases. The CDR3 length is 13 residues. The germline gives CDR1 KGHDR, CDR2 SFDVKD. The V end was cut by 8 bases, the J end by 8 bases, with 14 bases between. CDR3 DNA sequence: TGTGCCACCACTCCGTGGGACACGGAAAAACTGTTTTTT. It yields the protein CATTPWDTEKLFF.

The chain links TRBV5-1 to TRBJ2-1; D is tentatively TRBD1 or TRBD2 (5 bases each). V was cut by 4 bases and J by 2 bases, with 10 bases left in between. Germline V CDR1 and CDR2: SGHRS, YFSETQ. The CDR3 is 14 amino acids. CDR3 coding DNA: TGCGCCAGCAGCGACGGGGCAGCCTACAATGAGCAGTTCTTC. Translation: CASSDGAAYNEQFF.

This chain joins TRBV9 and TRBJ2-3; D not certain. Trimming pared 0 bases from V and 7 bases from J, leaving 15 bases between. The CDR3 consists of 15 residues. Germline CDR1 SGDLS, CDR2 YYNGEE. CDR3 sequence (DNA): TGTGCCAGCAGCGTAGCCGGGTCAACCAAAAATACGCAGTATTTT. Its translation is CASSVAGSTKNTQYF.

The V call is TRBV18, the J call TRBJ2-1; unclear D gene. CDR1 KGHSH and CDR2 LQKENI come from the germline V gene. This CDR3 is built from 14 residues. V gave up 6 bases and J gave up 5 bases, with 14 bases separating them. CDR3 sequence (DNA): TGTGCCAGCTCTGCGGATAGGTCGGACAATGAGCAGTTCTTC. Protein: CASSADRSDNEQFF.

The chain couples TRBV2 to TRBJ1-5; D not certain. Germline V CDR1 and CDR2: SNHLY, FYNNEI. Trimming took 0 bases from V and 4 from J, leaving 16 bases between them. The CDR3 consists of 17 residues. As DNA, the CDR3 is TGTGCCAGCAGTGAAGCCGCTGTCGGGGAAGGGAATCAGCCCCAGCATTTT. This encodes CASSEAAVGEGNQPQHF.

The chain has TRBV20-1 and TRBJ2-1, with TRBD2 matching over 12 bases. V lost 4 bases and J lost 9; bases outside the gene matches: 7. CDR1 and CDR2 (germline): DFQATT, SNEGSKA (reference sequence). The CDR3 runs 14 residues. The CDR3 sequence is CSAKTSGSSSEQFF. Written as DNA, the CDR3 is TGCAGTGCTAAGACTAGCGGGAGCTCGAGTGAGCAGTTCTTC.

This chain connects TRBV3-1 to TRBJ2-5, with D tentatively TRBD1 (5 bases). This CDR3 spans 14 amino acids. The germline V gene has CDR1 LGHDT and CDR2 YNNKEL (reference sequence). Trimming took off 3 bases at V and 4 bases at J, with 12 bases between the two ends. CDR3 bases: TGTGCCAGCAGCCACGGTACAGGTGGAGAGACCCAGTACTTC. This codes for CASSHGTGGETQYF.

The gene calls are TRBV12-3 or TRBV12-4 and TRBJ1-5; D is unclear. Trimming removed 2 bases from V and 2 bases from J, with 19 bases in between. This CDR3 spans 18 amino acids. CDR3 nucleotides: TGTGCCAGCAGTTTAAGTCGCAGGCAGGTGTTCGGCAATCAGCCCCAGCATTTT. Amino acid sequence: CASSLSRRQVFGNQPQHF.

This sequence joins TRBV10-3 and TRBJ1-6, with D perhaps matching TRBD1 (6 bases). The CDR3 totals 16 residues. The V and J ends lost 0 bases and 7 bases respectively, with 13 bases between them. Germline CDR1 and CDR2: ENHRY and SYGVKD. The CDR3, as DNA: TGTGCCATCAGTGAGTCCTCTCAGGGGCGGAATTCACCCCTCCACTTT. This gives the protein CAISESSQGRNSPLHF.

The table lists this clonotype with a count of one. The rearrangement joins TRBV12-3 or TRBV12-4 to TRBJ1-5; possibly TRBD1 for D (6 bases). Trimming cost V 8 bases and J 3 bases, with 8 bases left between them. CDR3 length: 12 residues. Written as DNA, the CDR3 is TGTGCCAGCCGGACAGCCAATCAGCCCCAGCATTTT. This encodes CASRTANQPQHF.

This sequence joins TRBV5-1 and TRBJ2-2, with D perhaps TRBD1 (6 bases). V dropped 0 bases and J dropped 7 bases, with 10 bases sitting between them. Germline V gene sequence: CDR1 SGHRS, CDR2 YFSETQ. The CDR3 has 14 residues. CDR3 loop: CASSLDTGIGELFF. The DNA for the CDR3 is TGCGCCAGCAGCTTGGATACAGGGATCGGGGAGCTGTTTTTT.

V usage is TRBV20-1 and J usage is TRBJ2-7; 8 bases line up with TRBD2. J gave up 4 bases and V 5 bases, and 10 bases lay outside the gene matches. CDR3 length equals 14 residues. Per germline, CDR1 DFQATT and CDR2 SNEGSKA (reference sequence). The CDR3 sequence is CSAGLPGLVYEQYF. CDR3 nucleotide sequence: TGCAGTGCTGGATTACCGGGACTAGTTTACGAGCAGTACTTC.

V usage is TRBV2 and J usage is TRBJ1-5; D gene ambiguous. V gave up 3 bases and J gave up 7 bases, with 10 bases separating them. Germline CDR1 reads SNHLY; CDR2 reads FYNNEI. The CDR3 contains 13 residues. The CDR3 DNA is TGTGCCAGCAGTGATAAATGGAGGCAGCCCCAGCATTTT. Amino acids: CASSDKWRQPQHF. Combining the CDR3 with reference TRBV2 and TRBJ1-5 gives the whole variable domain EPEVTQTPSHQVTQMGQEVILRCVPISNHLYFYWYRQILGQKVEFLVSFYNNEISEKSEIFDDQFSVERPDGSNFTLKIRSTKLEDSAMYFCASSDKWRQPQHFGDGTRLSIL.

The rearrangement links TRBV6-1 to TRBJ2-1; the D is unclear. Trimming removed 3 bases at V and 4 bases at J, with 13 bases between. Germline V lookup: CDR1 MNHNS, CDR2 SASEGT. This CDR3 has 15 amino acids. CDR3 sequence reads: CASSETTTEYNEQFF. DNA of the CDR3: TGTGCCAGCAGTGAGACAACCACGGAATACAATGAGCAGTTCTTC.